This TCR beta chain comes out of a study of T-cell memory formation after mild COVID-19. Whole-study findings and limits: Nothing confirmed that second-wave clones peaking on day 37 were specific for SARS-CoV-2. Contracting CD4+ clones were located mainly in CM and EM, and CD8+ clones in EMRA.

The CDR3 is 16 residues long. Germline lookup yields CDR1 LGHDT and CDR2 YNNKEL (reference sequence). Trimming pared 1 base from V and 7 bases from J, leaving 19 bases between. 5'RACE primed at constant segments yielded TCR alpha and TCR beta cDNA libraries bearing sample barcodes and UMIs. Via MiXCR, TCRdb re-called the 5' RACE reads, giving one row per CDR3 protein. The data contain more than 250,000 distinct CDR3 sequences, under 20% of them singletons. Of note for this clonotype: Antigen: not known.

The chain links TRBV3-1 to TRBJ1-2; D may be TRBD1 (6 bases). The receptor was isolated from a man in his late teens or twenties who had mild COVID-19 (a few samples of this study predate the infection). Cell type and time point are not known. The specimen sequenced was PBMCs or a T cell subset sorted from them (not recorded which). The CDR3 reads CASSQVDSRGASGYTF. The CDR3 nucleotides are TGTGCCAGCAGCCAAGTCGATAGTCGGGGGGCCAGTGGCTACACCTTC.